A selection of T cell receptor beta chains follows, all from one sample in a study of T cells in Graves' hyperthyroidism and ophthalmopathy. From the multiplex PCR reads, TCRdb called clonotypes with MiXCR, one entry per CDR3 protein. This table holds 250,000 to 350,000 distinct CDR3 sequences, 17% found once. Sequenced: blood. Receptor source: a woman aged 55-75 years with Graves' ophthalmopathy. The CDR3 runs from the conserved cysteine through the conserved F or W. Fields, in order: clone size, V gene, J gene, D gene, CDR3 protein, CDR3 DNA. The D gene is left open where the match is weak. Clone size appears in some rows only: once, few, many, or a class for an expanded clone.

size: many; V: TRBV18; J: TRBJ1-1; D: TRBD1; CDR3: CASSQGTGSIAFF; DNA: TGTGCCAGCTCACAGGGGACAGGGTCTATCGCTTTCTTT
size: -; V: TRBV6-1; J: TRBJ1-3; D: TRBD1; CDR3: CASNPDRINTIYF; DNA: TGTGCCAGCAACCCGGACAGGATAAACACCATATATTTT
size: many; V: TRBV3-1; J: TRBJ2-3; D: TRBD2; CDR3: CASSRGLAGAPDTQYF; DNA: TGTGCCAGCAGCCGAGGACTAGCGGGGGCCCCAGATACGCAGTATTTT
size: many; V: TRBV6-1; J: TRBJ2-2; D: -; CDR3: CASDRGNTGELFF; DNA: TGTGCCAGTGACAGAGGGAACACCGGGGAGCTGTTTTTT
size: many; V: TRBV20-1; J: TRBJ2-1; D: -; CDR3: CSALAVLGEGLYNEQFF; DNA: TGCAGTGCTCTCGCCGTACTGGGGGAAGGGTTATACAATGAGCAGTTCTTC
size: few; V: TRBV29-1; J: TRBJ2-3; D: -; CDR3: CSGEGQITDTQYF; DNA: TGCAGCGGCGAGGGCCAGATCACAGATACGCAGTATTTT
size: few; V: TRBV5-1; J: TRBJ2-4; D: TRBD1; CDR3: CASSIGTGGSENIQYF; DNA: TGCGCCAGCAGCATCGGGACAGGGGGTAGCGAAAACATTCAGTACTTC
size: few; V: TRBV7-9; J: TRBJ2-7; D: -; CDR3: CASSLVITDEQYF; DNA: TGTGCCAGCAGCTTAGTAATCACAGACGAGCAGTACTTC
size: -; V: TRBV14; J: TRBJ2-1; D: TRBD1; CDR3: CASSHLTGYYNEQFF; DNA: TGTGCCAGCAGCCACTTGACAGGGTACTACAATGAGCAGTTCTTC
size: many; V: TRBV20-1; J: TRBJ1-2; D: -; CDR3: CSAGEYGYTF; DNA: TGCAGTGCCGGGGAATATGGCTACACCTTC
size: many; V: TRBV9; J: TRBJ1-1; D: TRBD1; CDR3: CASSVEAGGHTEAFF; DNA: TGTGCCAGCAGCGTAGAGGCAGGGGGACACACTGAAGCTTTCTTT
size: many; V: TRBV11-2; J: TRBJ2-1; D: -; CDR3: CASSLWGNNEQFF; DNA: TGTGCCAGCAGCTTATGGGGAAACAATGAGCAGTTCTTC
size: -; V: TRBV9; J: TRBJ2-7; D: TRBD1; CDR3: CASSVGQGVYEQYF; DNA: TGTGCCAGCAGCGTAGGCCAGGGGGTGTACGAGCAGTACTTC
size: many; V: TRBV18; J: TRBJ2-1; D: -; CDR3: CASSPTGGMSSYNEQFF; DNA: TGTGCCAGCTCACCAACAGGCGGAATGAGCTCCTACAATGAGCAGTTCTTC
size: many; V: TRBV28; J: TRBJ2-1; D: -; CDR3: CASISGSGGTYNEQFF; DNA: TGTGCCAGCATTTCAGGGTCAGGGGGGACCTACAATGAGCAGTTCTTC
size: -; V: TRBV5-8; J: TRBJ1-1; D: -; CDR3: CASSWGKGRTEAFF; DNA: TGTGCCAGCAGCTGGGGTAAGGGGCGGACTGAAGCTTTCTTT
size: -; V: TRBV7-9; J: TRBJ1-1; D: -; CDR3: CASSLGVAHGAFF; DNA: TGTGCCAGCAGCCTAGGGGTTGCCCACGGAGCTTTCTTT
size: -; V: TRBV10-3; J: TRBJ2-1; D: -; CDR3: CAISGTAISYNEQFF; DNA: TGTGCCATCAGTGGGACCGCGATCTCCTACAATGAGCAGTTCTTC
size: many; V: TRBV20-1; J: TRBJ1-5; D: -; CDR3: CSARDGSQPQHF; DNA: TGCAGTGCTAGGGATGGCTCTCAGCCCCAGCATTTT
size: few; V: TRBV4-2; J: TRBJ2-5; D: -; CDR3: CASSQARLGGGETQYF; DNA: TGTGCCAGCAGCCAAGCCAGACTGGGGGGTGGAGAGACCCAGTACTTC
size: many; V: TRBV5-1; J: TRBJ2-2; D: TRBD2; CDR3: CASSLGTSGYTGELFF; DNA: TGCGCCAGCAGCTTAGGGACTAGCGGTTACACCGGGGAGCTGTTTTTT
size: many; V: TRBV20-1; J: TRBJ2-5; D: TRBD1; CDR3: CSASLQGGETQYF; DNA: TGCAGTGCTAGTCTACAGGGGGGAGAGACCCAGTACTTC
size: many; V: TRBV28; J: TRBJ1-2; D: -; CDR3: CATRVFYGYTF; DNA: TGTGCCACCAGGGTATTCTATGGCTACACCTTC
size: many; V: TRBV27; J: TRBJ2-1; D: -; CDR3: CASSLSSGGTAYNEQFF; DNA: TGTGCCAGCAGTTTATCTTCGGGGGGGACAGCTTACAATGAGCAGTTCTTC
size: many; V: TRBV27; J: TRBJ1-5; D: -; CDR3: CASRMLPGATQPQHF; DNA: TGTGCCAGCAGGATGCTGCCAGGGGCCACTCAGCCCCAGCATTTT
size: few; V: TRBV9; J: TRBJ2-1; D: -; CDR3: CASSVDNYRNEQFF; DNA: TGTGCCAGCAGCGTAGATAACTACCGGAATGAGCAGTTCTTC
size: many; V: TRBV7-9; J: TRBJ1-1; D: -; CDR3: CASSTMVGSGTEAFF; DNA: TGTGCCAGCAGCACCATGGTGGGGTCGGGCACTGAAGCTTTCTTT
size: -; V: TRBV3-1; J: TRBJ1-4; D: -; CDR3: CASSQTQGSVEKLFF; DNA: TGTGCCAGCAGCCAGACACAGGGCAGCGTTGAAAAACTGTTTTTT
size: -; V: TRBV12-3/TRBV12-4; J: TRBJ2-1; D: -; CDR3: CASSPSSRGHNEQFF; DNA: TGTGCCAGCAGTCCGAGCTCGCGGGGGCACAATGAGCAGTTCTTC
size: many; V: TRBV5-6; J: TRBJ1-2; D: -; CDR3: CASSLGFKGTSGYTF; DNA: TGTGCCAGCAGCTTGGGATTTAAGGGTACCTCTGGCTACACCTTC
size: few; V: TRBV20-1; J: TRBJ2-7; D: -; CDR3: CSASKGLLGGAYEQYF; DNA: TGCAGTGCTAGTAAGGGCTTGTTGGGCGGAGCCTACGAGCAGTACTTC
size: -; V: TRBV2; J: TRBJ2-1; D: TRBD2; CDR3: CASRGLAYEQFF; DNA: TGTGCCAGCAGGGGACTAGCCTATGAGCAGTTCTTC
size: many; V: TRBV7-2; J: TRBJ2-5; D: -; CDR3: CASSLNREGETQYF; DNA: TGTGCCAGCAGCTTGAACAGGGAGGGAGAGACCCAGTACTTC
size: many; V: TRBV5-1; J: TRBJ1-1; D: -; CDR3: CASSLQGDDTEAFF; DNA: TGTGCCAGCTCCCTACAAGGGGATGACACTGAAGCTTTCTTT
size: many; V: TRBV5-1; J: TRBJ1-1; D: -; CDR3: CASSLGTGPIDEAFF; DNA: TGCGCCAGCAGCTTGGGGACGGGGCCAATCGATGAAGCTTTCTTT
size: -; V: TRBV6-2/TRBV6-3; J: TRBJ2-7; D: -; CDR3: CASSPPGPVHEQYF; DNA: TGTGCCAGCAGTCCACCGGGCCCGGTCCACGAGCAGTACTTC
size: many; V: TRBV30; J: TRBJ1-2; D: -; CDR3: CAWTLVTGGGYGYTF; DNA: TGTGCCTGGACGCTGGTGACAGGAGGAGGGTATGGCTACACCTTC
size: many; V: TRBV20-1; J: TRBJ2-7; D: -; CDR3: CSAKTDSWGDQYF; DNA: TGCAGTGCTAAGACAGACAGTTGGGGGGATCAGTACTTC
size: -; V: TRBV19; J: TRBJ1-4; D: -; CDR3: CASSAGTYEKLFF; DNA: TGTGCCAGTAGTGCTGGGACCTATGAAAAACTGTTTTTT
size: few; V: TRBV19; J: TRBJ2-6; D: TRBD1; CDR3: CASSRQGTVSGANVLTF; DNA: TGTGCCAGTAGCAGACAGGGAACGGTCTCTGGGGCCAACGTCCTGACTTTC
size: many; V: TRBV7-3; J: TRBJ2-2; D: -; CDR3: CASSFEGAGELFF; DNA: TGTGCCAGCAGCTTTGAGGGGGCCGGGGAGCTGTTTTTT
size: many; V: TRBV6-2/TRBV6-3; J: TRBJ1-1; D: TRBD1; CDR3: CASSPGGAINTEAFF; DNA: TGTGCCAGCTCCCCAGGGGGGGCTATAAACACTGAAGCTTTCTTT
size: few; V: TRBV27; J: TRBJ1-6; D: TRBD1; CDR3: CASSPGQMNSPLHF; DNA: TGTGCCAGCAGTCCGGGACAGATGAATTCACCCCTCCACTTT
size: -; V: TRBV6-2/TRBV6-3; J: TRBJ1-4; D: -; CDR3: CASSYHARGGGEKLFF; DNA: TGTGCCAGCAGTTACCACGCCCGGGGAGGGGGTGAAAAACTGTTTTTT
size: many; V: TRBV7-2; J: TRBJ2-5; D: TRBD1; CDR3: CASSLQGQLKETQYF; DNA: TGTGCCAGCAGCTTACAGGGACAGCTTAAAGAGACCCAGTACTTC
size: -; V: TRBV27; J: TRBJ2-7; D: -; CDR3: CASSLSGGRGLSYEQYF; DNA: TGTGCCAGCAGTTTATCCGGGGGGCGCGGTCTTTCTTACGAGCAGTACTTC
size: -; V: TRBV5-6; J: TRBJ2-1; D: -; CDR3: CASSLARGLYNEQFF; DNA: TGTGCCAGCAGCTTGGCACGGGGACTCTACAATGAGCAGTTCTTC
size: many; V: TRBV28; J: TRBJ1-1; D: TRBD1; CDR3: CASSSGDSLREAFF; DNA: TGTGCCAGCAGTTCCGGGGACAGCCTCAGGGAAGCTTTCTTT
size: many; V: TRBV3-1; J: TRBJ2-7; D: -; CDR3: CASSQASRREQYF; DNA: TGTGCCAGCAGCCAGGCCAGTAGGCGCGAGCAGTACTTC
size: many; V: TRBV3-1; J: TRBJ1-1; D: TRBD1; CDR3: CASSQQDREGTEAFF; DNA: TGTGCCAGCAGCCAACAAGACAGGGAAGGGACTGAAGCTTTCTTT
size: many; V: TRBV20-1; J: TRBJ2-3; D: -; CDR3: CSARDLRGTKGTDTQYF; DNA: TGCAGTGCTAGAGATCTCCGGGGTACAAAGGGCACAGATACGCAGTATTTT